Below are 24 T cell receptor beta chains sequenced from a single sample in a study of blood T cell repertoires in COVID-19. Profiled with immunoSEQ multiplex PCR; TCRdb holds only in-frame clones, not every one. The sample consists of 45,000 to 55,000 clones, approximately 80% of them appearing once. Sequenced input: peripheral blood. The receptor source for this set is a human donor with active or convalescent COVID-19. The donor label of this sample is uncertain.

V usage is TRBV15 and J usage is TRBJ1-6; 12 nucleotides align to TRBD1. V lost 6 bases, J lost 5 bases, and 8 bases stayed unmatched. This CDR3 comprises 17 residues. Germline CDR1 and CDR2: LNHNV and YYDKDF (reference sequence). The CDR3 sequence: CATREGDRGLDNSPLHF. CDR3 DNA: TGTGCCACCAGGGAAGGGGACAGGGGGCTGGATAATTCACCCCTCCACTTT.

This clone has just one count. The DNA for the CDR3 is TGTGCCAGCGTCCCCGGGGGAATTAGAGGGATAACGCAGTATTTT. Protein: CASVPGGIRGITQYF. This chain connects TRBV27 to TRBJ2-3; perhaps TRBD2 as D (6 bases). The CDR3 loop spans 15 amino acids. Per the germline V gene, CDR1 is MNHEY and CDR2 is SMNVEV (reference sequence). Trimming removed 8 bases from V and 9 bases from J, with 24 bases in between.

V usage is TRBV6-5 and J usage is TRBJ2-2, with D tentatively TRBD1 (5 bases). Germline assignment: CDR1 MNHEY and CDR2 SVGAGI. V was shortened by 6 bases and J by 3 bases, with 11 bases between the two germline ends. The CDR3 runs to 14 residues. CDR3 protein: CASRSGWDTGELFF. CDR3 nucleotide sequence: TGTGCCAGCAGATCAGGGTGGGACACCGGGGAGCTGTTTTTT.

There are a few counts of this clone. CDR3 residues: CAISPETSVGSPLHF. In DNA, the CDR3 is TGTGCCATCAGCCCGGAGACCTCAGTAGGTTCACCCCTCCACTTT. The gene calls are TRBV10-3 and TRBJ1-6; no firm D call. V dropped 6 bases and J dropped 9 bases, with 18 bases sitting between them. The CDR3 totals 15 residues. CDR1 and CDR2 (germline): ENHRY, SYGVKD.

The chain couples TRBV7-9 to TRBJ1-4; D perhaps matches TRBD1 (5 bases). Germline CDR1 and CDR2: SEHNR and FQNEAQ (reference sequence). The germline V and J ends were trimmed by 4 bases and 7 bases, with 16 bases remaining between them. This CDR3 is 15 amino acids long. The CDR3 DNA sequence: TGTGCCAGCAGCTCCCTCGGGGGAGACAGTGAAAAACTGTTTTTT. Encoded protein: CASSSLGGDSEKLFF.

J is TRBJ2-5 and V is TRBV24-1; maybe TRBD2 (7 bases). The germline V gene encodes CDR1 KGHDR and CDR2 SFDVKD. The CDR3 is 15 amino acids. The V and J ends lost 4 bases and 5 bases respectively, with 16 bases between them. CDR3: CATSDLGGAGETQYF. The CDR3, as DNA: TGTGCCACCAGTGACCTGGGGGGGGCAGGGGAGACCCAGTACTTC.

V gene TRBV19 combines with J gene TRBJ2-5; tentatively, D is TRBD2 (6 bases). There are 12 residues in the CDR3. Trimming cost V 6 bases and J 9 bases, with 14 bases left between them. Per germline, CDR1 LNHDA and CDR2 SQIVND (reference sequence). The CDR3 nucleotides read TGTGCCAGTAGCGGGAGTGGGGAGGCCCAGTACTTC. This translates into CASSGSGEAQYF.

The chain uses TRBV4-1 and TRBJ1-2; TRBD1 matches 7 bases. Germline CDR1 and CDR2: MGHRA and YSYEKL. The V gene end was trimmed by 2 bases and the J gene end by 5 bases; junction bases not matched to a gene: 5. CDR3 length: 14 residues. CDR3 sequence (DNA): TGCGCCAGCAGCCAACTGGGACAGCTTTATGGCTACACCTTC. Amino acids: CASSQLGQLYGYTF.

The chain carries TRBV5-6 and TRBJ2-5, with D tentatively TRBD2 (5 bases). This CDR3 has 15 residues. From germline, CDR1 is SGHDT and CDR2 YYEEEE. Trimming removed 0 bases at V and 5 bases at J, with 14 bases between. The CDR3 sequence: CASSLVGASGETQYF. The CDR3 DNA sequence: TGTGCCAGCAGCTTGGTGGGAGCGTCCGGGGAGACCCAGTACTTC. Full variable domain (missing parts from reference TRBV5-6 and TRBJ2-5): DAGVTQSPTHLIKTRGQQVTLRCSPKSGHDTVSWYQQALGQGPQFIFQYYEEEERQRGNFPDRFSGHQFPNYSSELNVNALLLGDSALYLCASSLVGASGETQYFGPGTRLLVL.

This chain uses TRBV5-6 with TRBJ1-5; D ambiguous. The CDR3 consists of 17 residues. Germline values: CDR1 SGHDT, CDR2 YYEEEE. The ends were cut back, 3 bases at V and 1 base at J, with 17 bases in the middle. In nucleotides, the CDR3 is TGTGCCAGCAGCTCATGGCTCCGAGGTGGAAGCAATCAGCCCCAGCATTTT. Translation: CASSSWLRGGSNQPQHF.

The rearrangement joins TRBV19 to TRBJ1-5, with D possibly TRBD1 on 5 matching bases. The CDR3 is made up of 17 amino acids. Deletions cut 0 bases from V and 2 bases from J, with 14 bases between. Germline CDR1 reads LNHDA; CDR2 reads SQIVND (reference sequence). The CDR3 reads CASSIDQAGMGNQPQHF. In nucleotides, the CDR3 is TGTGCCAGTAGTATAGATCAGGCAGGGATGGGCAATCAGCCCCAGCATTTT.

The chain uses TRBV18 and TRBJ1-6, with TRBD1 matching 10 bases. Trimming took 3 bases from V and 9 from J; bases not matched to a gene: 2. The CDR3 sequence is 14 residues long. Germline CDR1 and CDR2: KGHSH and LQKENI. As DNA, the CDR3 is TGTGCCAGCTCACCCGGGACAGGGGCTTCACCCCTCCACTTT. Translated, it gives CASSPGTGASPLHF.

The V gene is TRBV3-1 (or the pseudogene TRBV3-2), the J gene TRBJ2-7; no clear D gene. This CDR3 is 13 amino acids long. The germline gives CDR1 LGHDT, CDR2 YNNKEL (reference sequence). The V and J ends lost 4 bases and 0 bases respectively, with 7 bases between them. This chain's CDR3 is CASSLSVSYEQYF. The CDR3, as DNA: TGTGCCAGCAGCCTATCAGTCTCCTACGAGCAGTACTTC.

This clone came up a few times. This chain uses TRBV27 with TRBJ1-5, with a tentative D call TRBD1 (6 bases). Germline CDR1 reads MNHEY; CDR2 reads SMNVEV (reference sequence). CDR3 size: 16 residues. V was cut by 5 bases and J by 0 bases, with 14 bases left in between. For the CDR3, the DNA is TGTGCCAGCAGTCGCTATGGACAGAATAGCAATCAGCCCCAGCATTTT. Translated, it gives CASSRYGQNSNQPQHF.

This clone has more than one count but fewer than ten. CDR3 bases: TGTGCCAGCCGGAATTTTGGGGGCGGGAACTATGGCTACACCTTC. Its translation is CASRNFGGGNYGYTF. The chain employs TRBV19 and TRBJ1-2, with D possibly TRBD1 on 6 matching bases. Trimming left V 9 bases short and J 2 bases short, with 19 bases between. This CDR3 is built from 15 residues. Germline CDR1 reads LNHDA; CDR2 reads SQIVND (reference sequence).

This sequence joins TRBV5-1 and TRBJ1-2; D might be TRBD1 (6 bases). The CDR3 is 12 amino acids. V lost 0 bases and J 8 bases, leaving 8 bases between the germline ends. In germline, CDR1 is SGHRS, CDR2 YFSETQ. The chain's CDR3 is CASSLGRGGYTF. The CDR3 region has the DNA TGCGCCAGCAGCTTGGGAAGGGGGGGCTACACCTTC. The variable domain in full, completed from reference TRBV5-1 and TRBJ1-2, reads KAGVTQTPRYLIKTRGQQVTLSCSPISGHRSVSWYQQTPGQGLQFLFEYFSETQRNKGNFPGRFSGRQFSNSRSEMNVSTLELGDSALYLCASSLGRGGYTFGSGTRLTVV.

The CDR3 here is CASSTSGTGSGLFF. The DNA of the CDR3 is TGTGCCAGCAGTACCTCCGGGACAGGGTCGGGACTGTTTTTT. This chain joins TRBV28 and TRBJ1-4, with 9 bases identical to TRBD1. There are 14 residues in the CDR3. In germline, CDR1 is MDHEN, CDR2 SYDVKM. V was pared by 5 bases and J by 13 bases, with 11 bases of the junction left unmatched. The full variable domain, rest sourced from reference TRBV28 and TRBJ1-4, is DVKVTQSSRYLVKRTGEKVFLECVQDMDHENMFWYRQDPGLGLRLIYFSYDVKMKEKGDIPEGYSVSREKKERFSLILESASTNQTSMYLCASSTSGTGSGLFFGSGTQLSVL.

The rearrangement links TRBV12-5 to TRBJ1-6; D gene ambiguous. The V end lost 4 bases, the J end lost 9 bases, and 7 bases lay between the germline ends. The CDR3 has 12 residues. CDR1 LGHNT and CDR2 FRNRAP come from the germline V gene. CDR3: CASGSGGSPLHF. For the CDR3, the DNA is TGTGCTAGTGGTTCGGGAGGTTCACCCCTCCACTTT.

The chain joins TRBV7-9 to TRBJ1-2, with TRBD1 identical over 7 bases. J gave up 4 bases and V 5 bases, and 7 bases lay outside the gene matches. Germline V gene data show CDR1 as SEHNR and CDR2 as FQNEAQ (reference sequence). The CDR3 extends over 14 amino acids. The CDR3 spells CASSTEGQIYGYTF. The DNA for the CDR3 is TGTGCCAGCAGCACCGAGGGACAGATCTATGGCTACACCTTC. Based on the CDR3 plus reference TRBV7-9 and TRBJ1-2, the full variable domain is DTGVSQNPRHKITKRGQNVTFRCDPISEHNRLYWYRQTLGQGPEFLTYFQNEAQLEKSRLLSDRFSAERPKGSFSTLEIQRTEQGDSAMYLCASSTEGQIYGYTFGSGTRLTVV.

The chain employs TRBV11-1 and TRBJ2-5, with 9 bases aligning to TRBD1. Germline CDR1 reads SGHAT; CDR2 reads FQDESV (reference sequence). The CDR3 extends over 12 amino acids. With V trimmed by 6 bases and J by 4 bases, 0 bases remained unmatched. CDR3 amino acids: CASRDRGETQYF. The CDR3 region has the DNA TGTGCCAGCAGGGACAGGGGAGAGACCCAGTACTTC.

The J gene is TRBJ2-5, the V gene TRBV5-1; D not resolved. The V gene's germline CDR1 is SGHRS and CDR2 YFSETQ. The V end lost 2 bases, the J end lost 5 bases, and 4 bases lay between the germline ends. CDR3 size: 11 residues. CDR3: CASSFLETQYF. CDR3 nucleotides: TGCGCCAGCAGCTTTCTTGAGACCCAGTACTTC.

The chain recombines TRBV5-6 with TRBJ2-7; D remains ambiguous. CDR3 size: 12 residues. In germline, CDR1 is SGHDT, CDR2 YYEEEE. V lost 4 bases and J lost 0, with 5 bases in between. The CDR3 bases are TGTGCCAGCAGCGCCAGCTCCTACGAGCAGTACTTC. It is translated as CASSASSYEQYF.

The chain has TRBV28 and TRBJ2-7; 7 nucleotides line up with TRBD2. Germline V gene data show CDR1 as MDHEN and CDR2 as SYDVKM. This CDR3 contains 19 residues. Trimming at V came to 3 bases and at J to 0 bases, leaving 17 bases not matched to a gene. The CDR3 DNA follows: TGTGCCAGCAGTTTCCTTATCCGGCGCTCGCGGGGGAGCTCCTACGAGCAGTACTTC. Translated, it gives CASSFLIRRSRGSSYEQYF. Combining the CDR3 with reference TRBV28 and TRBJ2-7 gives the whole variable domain DVKVTQSSRYLVKRTGEKVFLECVQDMDHENMFWYRQDPGLGLRLIYFSYDVKMKEKGDIPEGYSVSREKKERFSLILESASTNQTSMYLCASSFLIRRSRGSSYEQYFGPGTRLTVT.

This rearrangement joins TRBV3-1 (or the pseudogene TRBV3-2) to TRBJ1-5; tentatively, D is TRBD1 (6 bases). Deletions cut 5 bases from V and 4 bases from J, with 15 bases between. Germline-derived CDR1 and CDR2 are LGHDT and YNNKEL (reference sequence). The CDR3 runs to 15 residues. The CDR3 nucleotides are TGTGCCAGCAGCTTGGGACACACTGGGAATCAGCCCCAGCATTTT. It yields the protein CASSLGHTGNQPQHF.